The text below deals with one T cell receptor (beta chain). Its antigen remains unidentified. The data stem from a study of CD8 T cells in ankylosing spondylitis. Study-level points and caveats: Some motif variants were previously reported in reactive arthritis synovial fluid and blood. Researchers reportedly found disease-linked clones significantly enriched in matched ankylosing spondylitis synovial fluid. CD8+ by phenotype, disease-linked clones were relatively rare in peripheral blood. Blood of patients with ankylosing spondylitis appeared to be characterized by a TCR beta motif of several highly homologous variants.

The CDR3 spans 15 residues. Per the germline V gene, CDR1 is DFQATT and CDR2 is SNEGSKA (reference sequence). The J segment lost 8 bases and the V segment lost 1 base, leaving 4 bases of the junction unmatched. The authors made TCR beta libraries by quantitative 5'-RACE with molecular barcodes. TCRdb re-derived calls from the 5' RACE reads in MiXCR, one entry per CDR3 protein. The sample yields hundreds of thousands of distinct CDR3 sequences, around 11% seen once. This clonotype originated in a male donor with ankylosing spondylitis. The specimen sequenced was blood, either unsorted or a sorted T cell fraction (not recorded which). The V and J genes are TRBV20-1 and TRBJ2-1; 14 bases are a match to TRBD2. The CDR3 DNA reads TGCAGTGCTAGAGGCGGACTAGCGGGAGGATATGAGCAGTTCTTC. Protein: CSARGGLAGGYEQFF.